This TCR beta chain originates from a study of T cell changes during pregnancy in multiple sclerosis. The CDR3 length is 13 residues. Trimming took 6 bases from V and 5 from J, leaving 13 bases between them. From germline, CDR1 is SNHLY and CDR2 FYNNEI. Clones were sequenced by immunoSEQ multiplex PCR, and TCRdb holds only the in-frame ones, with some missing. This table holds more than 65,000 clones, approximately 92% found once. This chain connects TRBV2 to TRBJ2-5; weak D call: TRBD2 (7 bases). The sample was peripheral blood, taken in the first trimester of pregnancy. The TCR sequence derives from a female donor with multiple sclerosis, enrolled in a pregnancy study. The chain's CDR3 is CASSWEGGETQYF. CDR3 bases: TGTGCCAGCAGCTGGGAGGGGGGGGAGACCCAGTACTTC.